The next 22 T cell receptor beta chains were all read from a single sample in a study of OX40 agonist ivuxolimab in advanced cancers. Generated by immunoSEQ multiplex PCR, the TCRdb table keeps only in-frame clones and is missing some. The sample yields about 24,000 clones, 75% to 90% seen once. The sequenced sample was CD4+ or CD8+ T cells sorted from blood, obtained in a trial of the OX40 agonist ivuxolimab. These TCRs come from an adult with an advanced solid tumor such as melanoma, head and neck, liver or kidney cancer.

This clone came up once. The V call is TRBV7-8, the J call TRBJ2-7, with D maybe TRBD1 (5 bases). This CDR3 region has 14 residues. Germline assignment: CDR1 SGHVS and CDR2 FQNEAQ. Between the trimmed V and J ends, which lost 5 bases and 3 bases, there was a span of 14 bases. The CDR3 sequence is CASSPRRQNYEQYF. DNA for the CDR3: TGTGCCAGCAGCCCCCGGCGACAGAACTACGAGCAGTACTTC.

This clone was seen more than once but under ten times. The V and J genes are TRBV18 and TRBJ1-1; D gene uncertain. The CDR3 contains 13 residues. With 6 bases removed from V and 0 bases from J, the gap between germline ends came to 8 bases. Germline CDR1 and CDR2: KGHSH and LQKENI. The chain's CDR3 is CASSPAMNTEAFF. CDR3 nucleotide sequence: TGTGCCAGCTCCCCCGCGATGAACACTGAAGCTTTCTTT.

This chain joins TRBV5-1 and TRBJ1-6, with D possibly TRBD1 on 6 matching bases. This CDR3 is 14 amino acids long. Germline loops: CDR1 SGHRS, CDR2 YFSETQ. The V gene lost 1 base and the J gene lost 7 bases, with 9 bases spanning the gap. In DNA form, the CDR3 reads TGCGCCAGCAGCTTGTTACAGGGAAATTCACCCCTCCACTTT. Translating gives CASSLLQGNSPLHF.

V and J are TRBV23-1 and TRBJ2-1; weak D call: TRBD1 (5 bases). TRBV23-1 is given ORF status, its function remaining uncertain. The CDR3 length is 17 residues. The V and J ends lost 7 bases and 9 bases respectively, with 28 bases between them. The CDR3 bases are TGCGCCAGCACCACTACCCCCGACACGATGGGTGACAGTGAGCAGTTCTTC. It codes for CASTTTPDTMGDSEQFF.

The CDR3 reads CASSLDPGTGRYEQYF. The CDR3, as DNA: TGTGCCAGCAGTTTAGATCCCGGGACAGGCCGATACGAGCAGTACTTC. The chain uses TRBV28 and TRBJ2-7; the match to TRBD1 covers 8 bases. V lost 2 bases, J lost 4 bases, and 10 bases stayed unmatched. This CDR3 is built from 16 residues. Per germline, CDR1 MDHEN and CDR2 SYDVKM.

The CDR3 bases are TGTGCCATCAGTGAGGGGACTCTGGTGAACACTGAAGCTTTCTTT. This encodes CAISEGTLVNTEAFF. The V and J genes are TRBV10-3 and TRBJ1-1; D might be TRBD1 (5 bases). The germline V gene has CDR1 ENHRY and CDR2 SYGVKD. V was clipped by 2 bases and J by 0 bases, with 10 bases between them. The CDR3 totals 15 residues.

The genes are TRBV19 and TRBJ2-1; 8 nucleotides line up with TRBD1. Germline V lookup: CDR1 LNHDA, CDR2 SQIVND (reference sequence). This CDR3 contains 16 residues. V dropped 4 bases and J dropped 7; count of bases not matched to a gene: 12. CDR3 region: CASSTSGQGRKNEQFF. CDR3 sequence (DNA): TGTGCCAGTAGTACTTCAGGACAGGGTAGGAAAAATGAGCAGTTCTTC.

V is TRBV2 and J is TRBJ2-7; TRBD1 aligns across 9 bases. The germline V gene encodes CDR1 SNHLY and CDR2 FYNNEI. After removal of 9 bases from V and 6 bases from J, the junction contained 9 bases not matched to a gene. CDR3 length equals 13 residues. Here the CDR3 reads CARAPGQGLEQYF. The CDR3, as DNA: TGTGCCAGAGCCCCGGGACAGGGTCTCGAGCAGTACTTC.

This chain links TRBV5-1 with TRBJ1-4; 8 nucleotides match TRBD1. J lost 7 bases, V lost 2 bases, and 4 bases had no gene match. The germline V gene has CDR1 SGHRS and CDR2 YFSETQ. This CDR3 is 14 amino acids long. CDR3 bases: TGCGCCAGCAGCTTTAACAGGGGGAGTGAAAAACTGTTTTTT. Translating it yields CASSFNRGSEKLFF.

V gene TRBV28 combines with J gene TRBJ1-1; no clear D gene. From germline, CDR1 is MDHEN and CDR2 SYDVKM. CDR3 length equals 12 residues. V was shortened by 5 bases and J by 11 bases, with 15 bases between the two germline ends. As DNA, the CDR3 is TGTGCCAGCAGTGACCCGGGCGCCCGTGCTTTCTTT. This encodes CASSDPGARAFF.

The gene calls are TRBV7-3 and TRBJ2-3; D unresolved. The CDR3 is 13 residues long. The germline CDR1 and CDR2 sequences are SGHTA and FQGTGA. Trimming left V 6 bases short and J 4 bases short, with 11 bases between. The CDR3 nucleotides read TGTGCCAGCAGTGCGACATACTCAGATACGCAGTATTTT. Its translation: CASSATYSDTQYF.

The chain couples TRBV19 to TRBJ1-2; D is unresolved. The germline V gene encodes CDR1 LNHDA and CDR2 SQIVND (reference sequence). The CDR3 has 14 amino acids. The V and J ends lost 5 bases and 1 base respectively, with 11 bases between them. DNA for the CDR3: TGTGCCAGTAGTTCCCAGGCCCTTAACTATGGCTACACCTTC. As protein: CASSSQALNYGYTF.

V is TRBV9 and J is TRBJ2-1, with 9 bases identical to TRBD2. Germline V gene lookup returns CDR1 SGDLS and CDR2 YYNGEE. CDR3 size: 15 residues. The J segment lost 3 bases and the V segment lost 4 bases, leaving 5 bases of the junction unmatched. Written as DNA, the CDR3 is TGTGCCAGCAGCTCAACTAGCGGGCACTACAATGAGCAGTTCTTC. It specifies CASSSTSGHYNEQFF.

The gene calls are TRBV10-3 and TRBJ1-1, with unresolved D. The germline V gene encodes CDR1 ENHRY and CDR2 SYGVKD. The CDR3 totals 11 residues. Trimming left V 10 bases short and J 3 bases short, with 9 bases between. This chain's CDR3 is CATVRDTEAFF. The CDR3 DNA follows: TGTGCCACAGTCCGGGACACTGAAGCTTTCTTT.

This chain uses TRBV10-3 with TRBJ2-3; either TRBD1 or TRBD2 may fit D (5 bases each). This CDR3 has 13 residues. Deletions cut 4 bases from V and 0 bases from J, with 5 bases between. Germline CDR1 is ENHRY and CDR2 is SYGVKD. CDR3 in amino acids: CAISGDSTDTQYF. CDR3 nucleotide sequence: TGTGCCATCAGTGGGGACAGCACAGATACGCAGTATTTT.

V and J are TRBV10-3 and TRBJ1-4; TRBD1 agrees at 7 bases. The CDR3 is 17 residues long. The V and J ends lost 4 bases and 6 bases, in that order; junction bases with no gene match: 14. Germline V gives CDR1 ENHRY, CDR2 SYGVKD. The DNA for the CDR3 is TGTGCCATCAGTGGCGACCCGGTGTCAGGGGGGGATGAAAAACTGTTTTTT. Residues: CAISGDPVSGGDEKLFF.

The chain recombines TRBV27 with TRBJ1-5; D ambiguous. The germline gives CDR1 MNHEY, CDR2 SMNVEV (reference sequence). The CDR3 is made up of 13 amino acids. The V end lost 6 bases, the J end lost 9 bases, and 15 bases lay between the germline ends. CDR3 nucleotides: TGTGCCAGCAGGGAGACTCGCAGTCGGCCCCAGCATTTT. Its protein product is CASRETRSRPQHF.

The chain carries TRBV14 and TRBJ2-7; D not certain. Per the germline V gene, CDR1 is SGHDN and CDR2 is FVKESK. The length of the CDR3 is 13 residues. The ends were cut back, 2 bases at V and 2 bases at J, with 7 bases in the middle. The CDR3 nucleotides read TGTGCCAGCAGCCAACTCTCTACCTACGAGCAGTACTTC. This gives the protein CASSQLSTYEQYF.

The gene calls are TRBV5-1 and TRBJ1-3; TRBD1 aligns across 7 bases. The CDR3 has 14 residues. CDR1 SGHRS and CDR2 YFSETQ come from the germline V gene. The J segment lost 4 bases and the V segment lost 3 bases, leaving 4 bases of the junction unmatched. The CDR3: CASSSQGDGNTIYF. CDR3 sequence (DNA): TGCGCCAGCAGCTCCCAGGGGGACGGAAACACCATATATTTT.

Concerning this clone itself: The same CDR3 can be traced to other DNA sequences in this sample. The chain recombines TRBV5-1 with TRBJ2-3, with D perhaps TRBD2 (5 bases). Trimming removed 7 bases from V and 8 bases from J, with 17 bases in between. The CDR3 sequence is 13 residues long. Germline V gene lookup returns CDR1 SGHRS and CDR2 YFSETQ. This chain's CDR3 is CASGVNGVSTQYF. Written as DNA, the CDR3 is TGCGCCAGCGGGGTTAACGGGGTTAGTACGCAGTATTTT.

J is TRBJ1-2 and V is TRBV30; D gene ambiguous. There are 13 residues in the CDR3. Germline CDR1 reads GTSNPN; CDR2 reads SVGIG (reference sequence). V was clipped by 2 bases and J by 8 bases, with 15 bases between them. This CDR3 reads CAWSRKGNQGYTF. The DNA of the CDR3 is TGTGCCTGGAGTCGCAAAGGAAACCAGGGCTACACCTTC.

V is TRBV6-1 and J is TRBJ2-1, with 11 bases that match TRBD2. CDR1 MNHNS and CDR2 SASEGT come from the germline V gene. CDR3 size: 15 residues. V shed 4 bases, J shed 5 bases, and the junction held 4 bases outside the gene matches. The CDR3 DNA follows: TGTGCCAGCAGTGGTAGCGGGAGGGCAAACAATGAGCAGTTCTTC. Amino acid sequence: CASSGSGRANNEQFF.